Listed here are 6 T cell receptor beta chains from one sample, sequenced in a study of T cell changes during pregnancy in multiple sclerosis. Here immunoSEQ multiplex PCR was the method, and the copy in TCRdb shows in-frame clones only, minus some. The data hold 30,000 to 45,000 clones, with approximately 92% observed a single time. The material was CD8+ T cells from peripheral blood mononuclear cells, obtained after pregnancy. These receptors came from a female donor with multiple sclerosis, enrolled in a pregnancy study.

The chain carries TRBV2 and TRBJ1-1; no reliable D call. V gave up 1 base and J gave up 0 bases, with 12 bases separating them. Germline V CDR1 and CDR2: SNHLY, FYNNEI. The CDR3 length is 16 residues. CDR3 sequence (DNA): TGTGCCAGCAGTGAAGGAGTTGCCGGGGTGAACACTGAAGCTTTCTTT. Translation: CASSEGVAGVNTEAFF.

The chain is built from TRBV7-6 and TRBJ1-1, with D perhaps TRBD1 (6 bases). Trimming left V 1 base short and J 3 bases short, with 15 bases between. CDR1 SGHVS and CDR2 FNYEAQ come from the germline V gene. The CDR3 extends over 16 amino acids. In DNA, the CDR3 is TGTGCCAGCAGCTTAGGCAGGGGATATTGGGACACTGAAGCTTTCTTT. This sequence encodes CASSLGRGYWDTEAFF.

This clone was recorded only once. The CDR3 nucleotides read TGTGCCAGCAGTCCTACAGGGTCCGATGAGCAGTTCTTC. Translation gives CASSPTGSDEQFF. J is TRBJ2-1 and V is TRBV9; possibly TRBD1 for D (6 bases). The CDR3 consists of 13 residues. The ends were cut back, 5 bases at V and 8 bases at J, with 14 bases in the middle. The germline CDR1 and CDR2 sequences are SGDLS and YYNGEE. Full variable domain (remainder filled in from reference TRBV9 and TRBJ2-1): DSGVTQTPKHLITATGQRVTLRCSPRSGDLSVYWYQQSLDQGLQFLIQYYNGEERAKGNILERFSAQQFPDLHSELNLSSLELGDSALYFCASSPTGSDEQFFGPGTRLTVL.

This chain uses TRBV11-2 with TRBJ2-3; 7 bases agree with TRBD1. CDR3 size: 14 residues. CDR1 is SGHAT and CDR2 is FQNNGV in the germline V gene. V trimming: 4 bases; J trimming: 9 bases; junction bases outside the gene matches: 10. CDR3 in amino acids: CASSSIRQGRTQYF. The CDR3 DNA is TGTGCCAGCAGCTCCATCCGACAGGGTAGAACGCAGTATTTT.

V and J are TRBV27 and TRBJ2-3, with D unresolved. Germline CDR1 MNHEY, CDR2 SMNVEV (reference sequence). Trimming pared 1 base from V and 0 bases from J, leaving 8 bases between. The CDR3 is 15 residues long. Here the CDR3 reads CASSLYGPSTDTQYF. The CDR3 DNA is TGTGCCAGCAGTTTATATGGCCCTAGCACAGATACGCAGTATTTT.

CDR3 nucleotides: TGCGCCAGCAGCTTGAGGGCTAGCGGGGGCCAAGAGACCCAGTACTTC. This translates into CASSLRASGGQETQYF. The V call is TRBV5-1, the J call TRBJ2-5, with 10 bases that match TRBD2. The germline V gene encodes CDR1 SGHRS and CDR2 YFSETQ. The CDR3 has 16 residues. The J segment lost 1 base and the V segment lost 1 base, leaving 4 bases of the junction unmatched. Full variable domain (remainder filled in from reference TRBV5-1 and TRBJ2-5): KAGVTQTPRYLIKTRGQQVTLSCSPISGHRSVSWYQQTPGQGLQFLFEYFSETQRNKGNFPGRFSGRQFSNSRSEMNVSTLELGDSALYLCASSLRASGGQETQYFGPGTRLLVL.